One sample yielded the 2 T cell receptor beta chains listed below, sequenced in a study of shared clonotypes between healthy human individuals. Generated by immunoSEQ multiplex PCR, the TCRdb table keeps only in-frame clones and is missing some. The sample records a few million clones, around nine tenths being singletons. Sequencing was done on a sample of naive CD4+ T cells sorted from blood. Subset here: CD45RA+ positively selected. All receptors come from a man aged 18 to 29 in good health.

V and J are TRBV7-2 and TRBJ2-7, with D possibly being TRBD2 (5 bases). Germline CDR1 and CDR2: SGHTA and FQGNSA. Trimming shortened V by 4 bases and J by 2 bases, and 9 bases separated the two germline ends. The CDR3 runs to 13 residues. The CDR3 here is CASSSRDPYEQYF. CDR3 coding DNA: TGTGCCAGCAGCTCCCGGGATCCCTACGAGCAGTACTTC.

This clone was detected once. The CDR3 spells CASSPLAGFGELFF. The CDR3 DNA sequence: TGTGCCAGCAGCCCTCTAGCGGGCTTCGGGGAGCTGTTTTTT. The chain recombines TRBV6-5 with TRBJ2-2; TRBD2 agrees at 8 bases. Trimming at V came to 6 bases and at J to 7 bases, leaving 7 bases not matched to a gene. Germline CDR1 reads MNHEY; CDR2 reads SVGAGI. The CDR3 contains 14 residues.